The 29 T cell receptor beta chains presented below share a single source sample, sequenced in a study of shared clonotypes between healthy human individuals. Only CD45RO-negative cells positively selected for CCR7 counted as naive CD8 cells, so terminally differentiated effector memory CD45RA+ cells were excluded. Clones were sequenced by immunoSEQ multiplex PCR, and TCRdb holds only the in-frame ones, with some missing. The profile shows 2 million to 2.5 million clones, more than 85% of them singletons. Source material: naive CD8+ T cells from PBMCs. The source is a man in his late teens or twenties in good health. Some clones in this sample may be carry-over from other donors' samples.

This chain uses TRBV27 with TRBJ2-7, with 8 bases aligning to TRBD1. V dropped 10 bases and J dropped 3; count of bases not matched to a gene: 5. The CDR3 totals 12 residues. Germline V gene lookup returns CDR1 MNHEY and CDR2 SMNVEV (reference sequence). DNA for the CDR3: TGTGCCACCAAAGGACAGGGCTACGAGCAGTACTTC. This encodes CATKGQGYEQYF.

The genes are TRBV11-2 and TRBJ1-1; D remains unclear. The germline gives CDR1 SGHAT, CDR2 FQNNGV. The CDR3 runs to 13 residues. Trimming shortened V by 0 bases and J by 4 bases, and 6 bases separated the two germline ends. The chain's CDR3 is CASSLELGTEAFF. CDR3 sequence (DNA): TGTGCCAGCAGCTTAGAACTGGGCACTGAAGCTTTCTTT.

The chain employs TRBV11-3 and TRBJ1-1; unclear D gene. The V end lost 3 bases, the J end lost 1 base, and 6 bases lay between the germline ends. This CDR3 region has 13 residues. Looked up from germline, CDR1 is SGHNT and CDR2 is YENEEA. In nucleotides, the CDR3 is TGTGCCAGCAGCTTGGACGGGAACACTGAAGCTTTCTTT. It translates to CASSLDGNTEAFF.

The rearrangement links TRBV29-1 to TRBJ2-7, with 7 bases identical to TRBD1. Per germline, CDR1 SQVTM and CDR2 ANQGSEA. The CDR3 is 12 amino acids. Trimming cost V 6 bases and J 2 bases; bases outside gene matches: 4. The CDR3 reads CSVRDSAYEQYF. CDR3 nucleotides: TGCAGCGTCCGGGACAGTGCCTACGAGCAGTACTTC.

The chain combines TRBV4-3 with TRBJ1-2; no clear D. V lost 1 base and J lost 4, with 10 bases in between. Looked up from germline, CDR1 is LGHNA and CDR2 is YSLEER. This CDR3 comprises 14 residues. The CDR3 loop reads CASSQAKSFYGYTF. The CDR3 DNA reads as TGCGCCAGCAGCCAAGCCAAGAGCTTCTATGGCTACACCTTC.

The rearrangement uses TRBV11-3 and TRBJ1-1; 11 nucleotides line up with TRBD1. The germline gives CDR1 SGHNT, CDR2 YENEEA. With 5 bases clipped from V and 6 bases from J, the junction kept 5 bases outside the gene matches. There are 14 residues in the CDR3. CDR3 nucleotide sequence: TGTGCCAGCAGCCCGGACAGGGGGCGGTCTGAAGCTTTCTTT. It is translated as CASSPDRGRSEAFF.

The chain uses TRBV6-1 and TRBJ2-2; no firm D call. Germline CDR1 and CDR2: MNHNS and SASEGT. The ends were cut back, 0 bases at V and 0 bases at J, with 14 bases in the middle. The CDR3 extends over 18 amino acids. The CDR3 DNA is TGTGCCAGCAGTGAAGCGCTCGTCACTCCAGCGAACACCGGGGAGCTGTTTTTT. This sequence encodes CASSEALVTPANTGELFF.

V is TRBV7-6 and J is TRBJ1-4; unclear D gene. V was clipped by 5 bases and J by 5 bases, with 12 bases between them. CDR3 length: 14 residues. CDR1 is SGHVS and CDR2 is FNYEAQ in the germline V gene. In DNA, the CDR3 is TGTGCCAGCAGCCACGGACCACCAAATGAAAAACTGTTTTTT. Translated: CASSHGPPNEKLFF.

V gene TRBV19 combines with J gene TRBJ1-5; D not certain. Trimming shortened V by 3 bases and J by 7 bases, and 13 bases separated the two germline ends. The CDR3 length is 14 residues. Germline CDR1 LNHDA, CDR2 SQIVND (reference sequence). The CDR3 DNA reads TGTGCCAGTAGTATTGTGCCGGGCCGACAGCCCCAGCATTTT. Protein product: CASSIVPGRQPQHF.

The V gene is TRBV11-2, the J gene TRBJ2-1, with 8 bases matching TRBD2. V lost 3 bases to trimming and J lost 11 bases; unmatched junction nucleotides: 9. The CDR3 is 14 amino acids. Germline loops: CDR1 SGHAT, CDR2 FQNNGV. The DNA of the CDR3 is TGTGCCAGCAGCTTGGCTAGCGGGCATTTTCAGCAGTTCTTC. Translated: CASSLASGHFQQFF.

With respect to this clone: Other DNA sequences in the sample encode the same CDR3. DNA for the CDR3: TGTGCCAGCAGCTTAGCCGGCAGCAATCAGCCCCAGCATTTT. This encodes CASSLAGSNQPQHF. This chain uses TRBV7-2 with TRBJ1-5; D not resolved. In germline, CDR1 is SGHTA, CDR2 FQGNSA. The CDR3 sequence is 14 residues long. V lost 0 bases to trimming and J lost 1 base, with 4 bases between them.

The chain has TRBV5-1 and TRBJ2-2; D remains ambiguous. Germline CDR1 is SGHRS and CDR2 is YFSETQ. V was pared by 1 base and J by 1 base, with 8 bases between. The CDR3 contains 15 residues. CDR3: CASSLRFGNTGELFF. CDR3 nucleotides: TGCGCCAGCAGCTTGCGATTCGGGAACACCGGGGAGCTGTTTTTT.

The chain combines TRBV5-1 with TRBJ2-1; D gene ambiguous. Germline V gene data show CDR1 as SGHRS and CDR2 as YFSETQ. The V end was cut by 7 bases, the J end by 1 base, with 9 bases between. The CDR3 runs 13 residues. This CDR3 is CASGVASYNEQFF. The DNA for the CDR3 is TGCGCCAGCGGGGTAGCATCCTACAATGAGCAGTTCTTC.

V and J are TRBV10-2 and TRBJ2-6; 7 nucleotides agree with TRBD1. The junction had 16 bases not matched to a gene; V was cut back by 8 bases and J by 0 bases. Germline CDR1 reads WSHSY; CDR2 reads SAAADI. This CDR3 has 19 residues. The CDR3 DNA reads TGCGCCAGCCTCGGACTCCCTAGGACAGGACCCTCTGGGGCCAACGTCCTGACTTTC. It yields the protein CASLGLPRTGPSGANVLTF.

This clone has a handful of counts. The rearrangement joins TRBV7-9 to TRBJ1-2; D possibly corresponds to TRBD1 (6 bases). Trimming pared 1 base from V and 8 bases from J, leaving 17 bases between. This CDR3 region has 15 residues. The germline V gene has CDR1 SEHNR and CDR2 FQNEAQ (reference sequence). The CDR3 sequence is CASSLGPGALEGYTF. CDR3 in DNA: TGTGCCAGCAGCTTAGGGCCAGGGGCCTTGGAGGGCTACACCTTC. Complete variable domain (other parts from reference TRBV7-9 and TRBJ1-2): DTGVSQNPRHKITKRGQNVTFRCDPISEHNRLYWYRQTLGQGPEFLTYFQNEAQLEKSRLLSDRFSAERPKGSFSTLEIQRTEQGDSAMYLCASSLGPGALEGYTFGSGTRLTVV.

The genes are TRBV7-2 and TRBJ2-1; D is possibly TRBD2 (5 bases). Per germline, CDR1 SGHTA and CDR2 FQGNSA. This CDR3 is 15 amino acids long. Deletions cut 0 bases from V and 8 bases from J, with 14 bases between. CDR3: CASSLARGPVDEQFF. The CDR3 DNA sequence: TGTGCCAGCAGCTTAGCCCGCGGGCCGGTGGATGAGCAGTTCTTC.

This clone was counted once. The chain combines TRBV4-3 with TRBJ2-5, with D perhaps matching TRBD1 (7 bases). From germline, CDR1 is LGHNA and CDR2 YSLEER. The V gene lost 1 base and the J gene lost 5 bases, with 14 bases spanning the gap. The CDR3 runs to 15 residues. The CDR3 loop reads CASSQGRGLEETQYF. As DNA, the CDR3 is TGCGCCAGCAGCCAAGGGAGGGGGCTGGAGGAGACCCAGTACTTC.

In the case of this clone: Additional DNA sequences in this sample encode the identical CDR3. The chain combines TRBV28 with TRBJ1-1; D perhaps matches TRBD1 (5 bases). CDR1 and CDR2 (germline): MDHEN, SYDVKM. Trimming took 6 bases from V and 1 from J, leaving 12 bases between them. The CDR3 spans 14 residues. The CDR3 DNA sequence: TGTGCCAGCAGCTTGGGGGGGGAGAACACTGAAGCTTTCTTT. It codes for CASSLGGENTEAFF.

This CDR3 is CASRLAWRDRAYEQYF. Written as DNA, the CDR3 is TGTGCAAGTCGCTTAGCGTGGCGGGACAGGGCCTACGAGCAGTACTTC. The rearrangement links TRBV12-2 to TRBJ2-7; the table's D gene call, TRBD1, was not cross checked with the DNA. TRBV12-2 is labeled a pseudogene. CDR3 size: 16 residues.

The chain combines TRBV9 with TRBJ2-7; D is perhaps TRBD1 (5 bases). This CDR3 has 14 amino acids. Germline CDR1 SGDLS, CDR2 YYNGEE. V was pared by 1 base and J by 7 bases, with 15 bases between. In nucleotides, the CDR3 is TGTGCCAGCAGCGTAAGTGGGGCCCCTAAGGAGCAGTACTTC. Its protein is CASSVSGAPKEQYF.

This rearrangement joins TRBV27 to TRBJ2-7; D is undetermined. The CDR3 spans 15 residues. From germline, CDR1 is MNHEY and CDR2 SMNVEV (reference sequence). V was shortened by 0 bases and J by 3 bases, with 12 bases between the two germline ends. The CDR3 here is CASSLSSNSYYEQYF. CDR3 DNA: TGTGCCAGCAGTTTATCGTCAAACAGTTACTACGAGCAGTACTTC.

V is TRBV6-6 and J is TRBJ2-7, with 7 positions matching TRBD2. The trim removed 2 bases at V and 4 bases at J, leaving 5 bases unmatched. This CDR3 spans 14 amino acids. Germline values: CDR1 MNHNY, CDR2 SVGAGI (reference sequence). CDR3 in DNA: TGTGCCAGCAGTTACGACCCGGGGGGATACGAGCAGTACTTC. Residues: CASSYDPGGYEQYF.

This clone is a singleton in its sample. The J gene is TRBJ2-7, the V gene TRBV4-1, with 9 bases that match TRBD1. From germline, CDR1 is MGHRA and CDR2 YSYEKL. The CDR3 has 15 residues. The junction had 5 bases not matched to a gene; V was cut back by 2 bases and J by 3 bases. CDR3 sequence: CASSQFPGQGYEQYF. The CDR3 nucleotides read TGCGCCAGCAGCCAATTCCCGGGACAGGGCTACGAGCAGTACTTC.

This chain links TRBV5-6 with TRBJ2-1; unclear D gene. CDR3 size: 13 residues. V was clipped by 0 bases and J by 3 bases, with 4 bases between them. Per the germline V gene, CDR1 is SGHDT and CDR2 is YYEEEE. The CDR3 loop is CASSLEFYNEQFF. The CDR3 region has the DNA TGTGCCAGCAGCTTGGAGTTCTACAATGAGCAGTTCTTC.

V and J are TRBV28 and TRBJ1-4; a possible D gene is TRBD1 (5 bases). V was cut by 3 bases and J by 8 bases, with 16 bases left in between. Germline V gene sequence: CDR1 MDHEN, CDR2 SYDVKM. The CDR3 loop spans 15 amino acids. In DNA form, the CDR3 reads TGTGCCAGCAGTTTGGGGGAAAGCCCCTTGGAAAAACTGTTTTTT. Its protein product is CASSLGESPLEKLFF.

This sequence joins TRBV4-1 and TRBJ2-7; a possible D gene is TRBD1 (7 bases). Trimming removed 0 bases from V and 1 base from J, with 16 bases in between. CDR1 and CDR2 from the germline V gene are MGHRA and YSYEKL. The CDR3 contains 17 residues. DNA for the CDR3: TGCGCCAGCAGCCAAGATCCACCCAGGGGGGAATCCTACGAGCAGTACTTC. The encoded protein is CASSQDPPRGESYEQYF.

V usage is TRBV6-5 and J usage is TRBJ2-6; D is uncertain. V shed 0 bases and J shed 1 base, with 7 bases lying between them. The CDR3 is made up of 16 amino acids. In germline, CDR1 is MNHEY, CDR2 SVGAGI. The CDR3 loop reads CASSYSWGSGANVLTF. The CDR3 nucleotides read TGTGCCAGCAGTTACTCGTGGGGTTCTGGGGCCAACGTCCTGACTTTC.

The chain has TRBV11-2 and TRBJ2-1, with 7 nucleotides matching TRBD2. Trimming removed 10 bases from V and 5 bases from J; junction bases left unmatched: 11. Germline V gives CDR1 SGHAT, CDR2 FQNNGV. The CDR3 loop spans 14 amino acids. CDR3 nucleotides: TGTGCCACCAAGCTGGGCGGGAGCGACAATGAGCAGTTCTTC. It translates to CATKLGGSDNEQFF.

The table lists this clone with a count of one. The chain joins TRBV15 to TRBJ2-7; 8 bases agree with TRBD2. Germline-derived CDR1 and CDR2 are LNHNV and YYDKDF (reference sequence). Trimming removed 5 bases from V and 2 bases from J; junction bases left unmatched: 5. There are 14 residues in the CDR3. The CDR3: CATSGTSPPYEQYF. CDR3 nucleotides: TGTGCCACCAGCGGGACTAGTCCCCCCTACGAGCAGTACTTC.